The rows below give T cell receptor beta chains drawn from one sample of a study of blood T cell repertoires in COVID-19. Repertoires were generated with immunoSEQ multiplex PCR, while TCRdb's copy carries only in-frame clones and drops some. Of 130,000 to 150,000 clones in the sample, 65% to 90% are singletons; the top ten hold more than 8%. The sample taken for sequencing was peripheral blood. These receptors came from a human donor in a cohort sampled during active COVID-19. CDR3s include the opening cysteine and the closing phenylalanine or tryptophan. D genes are given only for firm matches. Not all rows give a size; the values are once, few, many and, for expanded clones, a class.

TRBJ2-1 - - TRBV4-2 CASSQEEGRRVEQFF TGTGCCAGCAGCCAAGAGGAGGGGAGAAGGGTTGAGCAGTTCTTC
TRBJ1-1 - - TRBV19 CASRERTAMNTEAFF TGTGCCAGTAGGGAGCGGACAGCTATGAACACTGAAGCTTTCTTT
TRBJ2-5 - - TRBV7-2 CASSIQRVQETQYF TGTGCCAGCAGCATCCAGCGGGTCCAAGAGACCCAGTACTTC
TRBJ2-7 - - TRBV18 CASSPLEEGEQYF TGTGCCAGCTCACCCCTGGAGGAAGGCGAGCAGTACTTC
TRBJ2-7 TRBD2 - TRBV10-3 CAIGRDSYEQYF TGTGCCATCGGGAGGGACTCCTACGAGCAGTACTTC
TRBJ2-7 - - TRBV6-2/TRBV6-3 CASSYPTEGRSSYEQYF TGTGCCAGCAGTTACCCCACCGAAGGGAGGAGCTCCTACGAGCAGTACTTC
TRBJ1-6 - - TRBV6-5 CASRRTGSYNSPLHF TGTGCCAGCAGGCGAACAGGGTCGTATAATTCACCCCTCCACTTT
TRBJ1-2 - - TRBV6-2/TRBV6-3 CASSYSHYGYTF TGTGCCAGCAGTTACAGCCACTATGGCTACACCTTC
TRBJ2-7 - - TRBV11-2 CASSLGTGTPHYEQYF TGTGCCAGCAGCTTAGGTACCGGGACACCGCACTACGAGCAGTACTTC
TRBJ2-7 TRBD2 - TRBV4-3 CASSQAGGRSYEQYF TGCGCCAGCAGCCAAGCGGGAGGGCGGTCCTACGAGCAGTACTTC
TRBJ2-2 TRBD2 - TRBV5-1 CASSPGTSRVGELFF TGCGCCAGCAGCCCCGGGACTAGCAGGGTCGGGGAGCTGTTTTTT
TRBJ1-2 - - TRBV29-1 CSVGTLLKGANYGYTF TGCAGCGTTGGAACGTTGCTGAAGGGAGCGAACTATGGCTACACCTTC
TRBJ2-7 TRBD1 - TRBV3-1/TRBV3-2 CASTGQGQFEQYF TGTGCCAGCACAGGACAGGGTCAGTTCGAGCAGTACTTC
TRBJ1-2 TRBD1 many TRBV2 CASIRRGPYGYTF TGTGCCAGCATCCGAAGGGGGCCCTATGGCTACACCTTC
TRBJ2-7 TRBD1 - TRBV7-9 CASSLPGTGSTEQYF TGTGCCAGCAGCTTACCCGGGACAGGGTCCACCGAGCAGTACTTC
TRBJ1-2 - - TRBV5-1 CASSSERYGYTF TGCGCCAGCAGCTCCGAGCGGTATGGCTACACCTTC
TRBJ2-5 TRBD1 - TRBV28 CASHAPLGTGAETQYF TGTGCCAGCCACGCGCCACTCGGGACAGGGGCGGAGACCCAGTACTTC